This TCR beta chain was observed in a study of blood T cell repertoires in COVID-19. Study-wide background: T cells, B-cell-depleted T cells, or PBMCs provided the cDNA or gDNA that served as material.

The CDR3 is 14 residues long. The germline V gene encodes CDR1 MRHNA and CDR2 SNTAGT. V gave up 6 bases and J gave up 2 bases, with 11 bases separating them. The assay was immunoSEQ multiplex PCR, and TCRdb's table has in-frame clones only and misses some. The sample lists about 440,000 clones; 87% were seen once. Adults between roughly 18 and 89 years of age took part from under 30 US areas. The chain is built from TRBV6-4 and TRBJ2-1, with D possibly TRBD1 on 5 matching bases. The receptor comes from a woman aged 18-29 years with acute COVID-19. Sequenced: PBMCs or T cells enriched from blood (not recorded which). The CDR3: CASSAGHPYNEQFF. The CDR3 DNA is TGTGCCAGCAGCGCAGGGCACCCCTACAATGAGCAGTTCTTC.